These 23 T cell receptor beta chains share one sample of origin, sequenced in a study of T cells after yellow fever vaccination. MiXCR, run by TCRdb on the 5' RACE reads, gives a single entry per CDR3 protein. The profile shows roughly 350,000 distinct CDR3 sequences, approximately 4% of them singletons. The sequencing used PBMCs, collected 5 days after the yellow fever booster vaccination. The receptor source for this set is a man aged 18 to 29 who received the YFV17D yellow fever vaccine.

This clonotype occurred many times. The rearrangement joins TRBV10-3 to TRBJ2-4; no definite D call. Trimming removed 0 bases from V and 3 bases from J, with 6 bases in between. Germline V gene sequence: CDR1 ENHRY, CDR2 SYGVKD. The CDR3 consists of 14 residues. DNA of the CDR3: TGTGCCATCAGTGAGTCTAACGGCAAAAACATTCAGTACTTC. Protein: CAISESNGKNIQYF.

This clonotype has only a few counts. V usage is TRBV5-1 and J usage is TRBJ2-5; D not resolved. V was shortened by 1 base and J by 2 bases, with 12 bases between the two germline ends. This CDR3 spans 15 amino acids. The V gene's germline CDR1 is SGHRS and CDR2 YFSETQ. The CDR3 protein is CASSLSGWGQETQYF. For the CDR3, the DNA is TGCGCCAGCAGCTTGAGTGGTTGGGGACAAGAGACCCAGTACTTC.

There are many counts of this clonotype. V and J are TRBV5-1 and TRBJ1-1; D remains unclear. Germline V gene lookup returns CDR1 SGHRS and CDR2 YFSETQ. The CDR3 loop spans 15 amino acids. The ends were cut back, 1 base at V and 3 bases at J, with 13 bases in the middle. The CDR3 DNA reads as TGCGCCAGCAGCTTGTGGGCCGGGGTGGACACTGAAGCTTTCTTT. This translates into CASSLWAGVDTEAFF.

The V call is TRBV12-3 or TRBV12-4, the J call TRBJ2-3, with D tentatively TRBD1 or TRBD2 (5 bases each). The V end was cut by 5 bases, the J end by 1 base, with 10 bases between. The CDR3 runs 14 residues. The CDR3 is CASSQGRGTDTQYF. The CDR3 nucleotides read TGTGCCAGCAGTCAGGGACGGGGCACAGATACGCAGTATTTT.

This clonotype was recorded at least ten times. The gene calls are TRBV12-3 or TRBV12-4 and TRBJ2-7; the match to TRBD2 covers 10 bases. The length of the CDR3 is 14 residues. The trim removed 2 bases at V and 5 bases at J, leaving 3 bases unmatched. The CDR3 DNA reads TGTGCCAGCAGTTTAAGCGGGGGGGCCGACGAGCAGTACTTC. It encodes CASSLSGGADEQYF.

This clonotype was seen only a few times. The rearrangement joins TRBV6-5 to TRBJ1-6; D is undetermined. The CDR3 is 15 amino acids. V lost 8 bases and J lost 6, with 17 bases in between. Looked up from germline, CDR1 is MNHEY and CDR2 is SVGAGI. CDR3 in amino acids: CASWEREDGNSPLHF. The DNA of the CDR3 is TGTGCCAGCTGGGAGAGGGAAGATGGTAATTCACCCCTCCACTTT.

This clonotype has more than one count but fewer than ten. The gene calls are TRBV12-3 or TRBV12-4 and TRBJ1-1, with a weak D call TRBD1 (5 bases). The CDR3 totals 15 residues. V was clipped by 10 bases and J by 4 bases, with 22 bases between them. CDR3 region: CAIQYLTQRGTEAFF. Written as DNA, the CDR3 is TGTGCCATACAGTACCTGACGCAAAGGGGCACTGAAGCTTTCTTT.

This clonotype was counted ten times or more. The chain couples TRBV5-1 to TRBJ2-4, with D possibly matching TRBD2 (5 bases). CDR3 size: 17 residues. Germline V lookup: CDR1 SGHRS, CDR2 YFSETQ. V was pared by 0 bases and J by 0 bases, with 13 bases between. CDR3 in amino acids: CASSLATGRGAKNIQYF. CDR3 nucleotide sequence: TGCGCCAGCAGCTTGGCCACGGGAAGAGGAGCCAAAAACATTCAGTACTTC. The whole variable domain, filled in from reference TRBV5-1 and TRBJ2-4, reads KAGVTQTPRYLIKTRGQQVTLSCSPISGHRSVSWYQQTPGQGLQFLFEYFSETQRNKGNFPGRFSGRQFSNSRSEMNVSTLELGDSALYLCASSLATGRGAKNIQYFGAGTRLSVL.

This clonotype turned up a few times. The genes are TRBV7-9 and TRBJ1-4; D not certain. Germline assignment: CDR1 SEHNR and CDR2 FQNEAQ (reference sequence). The V end was cut by 2 bases, the J end by 3 bases, with 10 bases between. CDR3 size: 15 residues. The CDR3 DNA reads as TGTGCCAGCAGCTTATTCCACCGGGCTAATGAAAAACTGTTTTTT. Translation: CASSLFHRANEKLFF.

This clonotype was recorded many times. This chain joins TRBV7-8 and TRBJ2-5; 7 positions agree with TRBD1. The CDR3 is 15 amino acids. Losses at the gene ends were 3 bases for V and 4 bases for J; bases not matched to a gene: 8. Germline loops: CDR1 SGHVS, CDR2 FQNEAQ. The chain's CDR3 is CASSFSEGAGETQYF. CDR3 DNA: TGTGCCAGCAGCTTTTCCGAGGGGGCGGGAGAGACCCAGTACTTC.

This clonotype appeared a few times. This chain links TRBV7-9 with TRBJ1-3, with a tentative D call TRBD1 (5 bases). CDR1 and CDR2 from the germline V gene are SEHNR and FQNEAQ (reference sequence). With 5 bases removed from V and 0 bases from J, the gap between germline ends came to 20 bases. The CDR3 is 18 amino acids. Written as DNA, the CDR3 is TGTGCCAGCAGCCCACCTTATAACCGGGGGAACTCTGGAAACACCATATATTTT. Protein sequence: CASSPPYNRGNSGNTIYF. Filled out from reference TRBV7-9 and TRBJ1-3, the complete variable domain reads DTGVSQNPRHKITKRGQNVTFRCDPISEHNRLYWYRQTLGQGPEFLTYFQNEAQLEKSRLLSDRFSAERPKGSFSTLEIQRTEQGDSAMYLCASSPPYNRGNSGNTIYFGEGSWLTVV.

The chain combines TRBV4-1 with TRBJ2-7, with TRBD2 matching over 7 bases. With 0 bases clipped from V and 4 bases from J, the junction kept 15 bases outside the gene matches. The CDR3 extends over 18 amino acids. CDR1 is MGHRA and CDR2 is YSYEKL in the germline V gene. The CDR3 nucleotides read TGCGCCAGCAGCCAAGAGGTCGGGACTACCTCTTCTTTGTACGAGCAGTACTTC. It encodes CASSQEVGTTSSLYEQYF.

This CDR3 reads CASRRLAGEQYF. In nucleotides, the CDR3 is TGTGCCAGCAGACGACTAGCGGGGGAGCAGTACTTC. The J gene is TRBJ2-7, the V gene TRBV12-3 or TRBV12-4, with TRBD2 matching over 11 bases. This CDR3 spans 12 amino acids. Germline trimming cut 6 bases from V and 7 bases from J; bases unmatched to any gene: 2.

The J gene is TRBJ2-5, the V gene TRBV12-3 or TRBV12-4, with TRBD2 matching over 14 bases. The CDR3 extends over 17 amino acids. The trim removed 0 bases at V and 5 bases at J, leaving 5 bases unmatched. The CDR3 reads CASSLARLAGGLETQYF. The CDR3 bases are TGTGCCAGCAGTTTAGCCCGACTAGCGGGGGGGCTGGAGACCCAGTACTTC.

This clonotype was picked up many times. This chain connects TRBV7-3 to TRBJ2-1; 11 bases match TRBD1. Germline CDR1 reads SGHTA; CDR2 reads FQGTGA. V lost 5 bases, J lost 3 bases, and 3 bases stayed unmatched. The CDR3 is 15 residues long. The CDR3 coding sequence is TGTGCCAGCAGCGGACAGGGGGCTTACTACAATGAGCAGTTCTTC. Encoded protein: CASSGQGAYYNEQFF.

The chain combines TRBV29-1 with TRBJ2-6; D is perhaps TRBD2 (6 bases). V lost 5 bases and J lost 2, with 10 bases in between. The CDR3 consists of 14 residues. CDR1 and CDR2 from the germline V gene are SQVTM and ANQGSEA. The CDR3 DNA reads as TGCAGCGTTCACGGCGGGGCTGGGGCCAACGTCCTGACTTTC. Translation: CSVHGGAGANVLTF.

In this sample, this clonotype turned up many times. The V and J genes are TRBV29-1 and TRBJ2-5, with D perhaps TRBD1 (5 bases). V shed 4 bases and J shed 2 bases, with 8 bases lying between them. The CDR3 sequence is 12 residues long. Germline CDR1 reads SQVTM; CDR2 reads ANQGSEA. The CDR3 sequence is CSVVRGQETQYF. The CDR3 bases are TGCAGCGTTGTTAGGGGTCAAGAGACCCAGTACTTC.

This clonotype was seen many times. V gene TRBV6-5 combines with J gene TRBJ1-1; D gene uncertain. The length of the CDR3 is 14 residues. V lost 7 bases, J lost 1 base, and 13 bases lay in between. The germline V gene encodes CDR1 MNHEY and CDR2 SVGAGI. This CDR3 is CASTRRTRNTEAFF. CDR3 DNA sequence: TGTGCCAGCACCCGACGGACTAGGAACACTGAAGCTTTCTTT.

This clonotype was counted only a few times. The genes are TRBV25-1 and TRBJ2-1, with D tentatively TRBD2 (5 bases). CDR1 MGHDK and CDR2 SYGVNS come from the germline V gene. V was shortened by 6 bases and J by 2 bases, with 14 bases between the two germline ends. The CDR3 has 15 amino acids. The CDR3 loop reads CASSAAGRTYNEQFF. In DNA form, the CDR3 reads TGTGCCAGCAGCGCCGCGGGCAGAACCTACAATGAGCAGTTCTTC.

This chain connects TRBV6-5 to TRBJ1-2, with a tentative D call TRBD1 (6 bases). V shed 3 bases and J shed 4 bases, with 15 bases lying between them. There are 15 residues in the CDR3. Germline loops: CDR1 MNHEY, CDR2 SVGAGI. CDR3 loop: CASSYEGGLVYGYTF. The DNA for the CDR3 is TGTGCCAGCAGTTATGAGGGGGGCCTGGTCTATGGCTACACCTTC.

This clonotype was recorded at least ten times. The chain combines TRBV12-3 or TRBV12-4 with TRBJ2-1; D is unclear. This CDR3 spans 13 amino acids. Trimming removed 5 bases from V and 7 bases from J, with 12 bases in between. In nucleotides, the CDR3 is TGTGCCAGCAGTCTACAAGACCCGAATGAGCAGTTCTTC. It encodes CASSLQDPNEQFF.

This clonotype was counted ten times or more. This chain joins TRBV11-2 and TRBJ2-1; 9 bases are a match to TRBD2. Germline-derived CDR1 and CDR2 are SGHAT and FQNNGV. V shed 3 bases, J shed 2 bases, and the junction held 2 bases outside the gene matches. The CDR3 contains 15 residues. The CDR3 DNA sequence: TGTGCCAGCAGCTTCGAGCGGGGGGCCTACAATGAGCAGTTCTTC. This encodes CASSFERGAYNEQFF. Complete variable domain (other parts from reference TRBV11-2 and TRBJ2-1): EAGVAQSPRYKIIEKRQSVAFWCNPISGHATLYWYQQILGQGPKLLIQFQNNGVVDDSQLPKDRFSAERLKGVDSTLKIQPAKLEDSAVYLCASSFERGAYNEQFFGPGTRLTVL.

This clonotype has more than one count but fewer than ten. The chain recombines TRBV29-1 with TRBJ2-7; D gene uncertain. Germline values: CDR1 SQVTM, CDR2 ANQGSEA. This CDR3 contains 12 residues. The V end lost 4 bases, the J end lost 2 bases, and 9 bases lay between the germline ends. CDR3 loop: CSVVDGPYEQYF. The CDR3 DNA is TGCAGCGTTGTGGACGGACCCTACGAGCAGTACTTC.